This T cell receptor (beta chain) appears in the sequencing data of a study of T cells in localized non-small cell lung cancer. Notes on this clone: Its antigen is as yet unknown.

Whole-study findings and limits: Sequencing covered just one tumor region, so heterogeneity cannot be ruled out. Appearances in adjacent lung were noted for a median approximately 58 of the top 100 tumor clones.

Generated by immunoSEQ multiplex PCR, the TCRdb table keeps only in-frame clones and is missing some. This table has about 11,000 clones, about 84% appearing once. Sequenced here: peripheral blood, sampled before any cancer treatment. This TCR came from a male donor older than 55 with stage I lung adenocarcinoma.

CDR3 amino acids: CASKIVAGFRTDTQYF. CDR3 DNA sequence: TGTGCCAGCAAAATTGTGGCGGGTTTTCGCACAGATACGCAGTATTTT. The chain couples TRBV7-2 to TRBJ2-3; D perhaps matches TRBD2 (5 bases). V was trimmed by 7 bases and J by 1 base, leaving 18 bases between them. This CDR3 has 16 residues. Germline V lookup: CDR1 SGHTA, CDR2 FQGNSA.